The 31 T cell receptor beta chains given below trace back to one sample, sequenced in a study of blood T cells in healthy people across ages. For the second PCR, which ran for roughly 6 to 12 cycles, a sample-barcoded 5' primer and a J-beta primer mix were used. TCRdb reprocessed the 5' RACE reads via MiXCR and lists one record per CDR3 protein. Seen here are about 1,500,000 distinct CDR3 sequences, 35% to 45% observed once, and the top ten hold less than 8%. The sequenced sample was blood. These receptors were obtained from a woman aged 18-29 years in good health.

The chain is built from TRBV2 and TRBJ2-1; perhaps D is TRBD1 or TRBD2 (5 bases each). Germline values: CDR1 SNHLY, CDR2 FYNNEI. The CDR3 consists of 15 residues. Between the trimmed V and J ends, which lost 8 bases and 2 bases, there was a span of 16 bases. For the CDR3, the DNA is TGTGCCAGCGACCTTAGGGGAGTGGCCTACAATGAGCAGTTCTTC. Its protein product is CASDLRGVAYNEQFF.

This clonotype has more than one count but fewer than ten. V usage is TRBV3-1 and J usage is TRBJ2-7; a possible D gene is TRBD2 (6 bases). TRBJ2-5 matches the DNA end more closely, so the J call is doubtful. The germline CDR1 and CDR2 sequences are LGHDT and YNNKEL (reference sequence). This CDR3 region has 15 residues. CDR3 bases: TGTGCCAGCAGCCAAGTGGTGCTAGCGCAAGAGACCCAGTACTTC. Amino acid sequence: CASSQVVLAQETQYF.

The chain combines TRBV18 with TRBJ2-3; 10 bases match TRBD1. This CDR3 has 17 amino acids. Germline V gene data show CDR1 as KGHSH and CDR2 as LQKENI. J was trimmed by 5 bases and V by 3 bases; bases with no gene match: 11. CDR3: CASSPPVGTGVQDTQYF. CDR3 in DNA: TGTGCCAGCTCACCGCCTGTCGGGACAGGGGTCCAAGATACGCAGTATTTT.

The V call is TRBV29-1, the J call TRBJ1-1; D gene uncertain. The CDR3 has 11 amino acids. Germline V lookup: CDR1 SQVTM, CDR2 ANQGSEA. V lost 4 bases and J 3 bases, leaving 6 bases between the germline ends. CDR3 amino acids: CSVGEYTEAFF. The CDR3 nucleotides are TGCAGCGTTGGAGAGTACACTGAAGCTTTCTTT.

The rearrangement joins TRBV28 to TRBJ1-1, with a possible D match to TRBD1 (5 bases). V lost 5 bases, J lost 0 bases, and 16 bases lay in between. Germline loops: CDR1 MDHEN, CDR2 SYDVKM. The CDR3 runs to 16 residues. The CDR3 here is CASSPPSGGMNTEAFF. CDR3 nucleotides: TGTGCCAGCAGTCCACCCTCTGGGGGGATGAACACTGAAGCTTTCTTT.

This chain connects TRBV13 to TRBJ2-2; D call uncertain. The CDR3 has 11 residues. Germline V lookup: CDR1 PRHDT, CDR2 FYEKMQ (reference sequence). Trimming took 6 bases from V and 6 from J, leaving 5 bases between them. Here the CDR3 DNA reads TGTGCCAGCAGAATCGCCGGGGAGCTGTTTTTT. This translates into CASRIAGELFF.

The chain uses TRBV10-3 and TRBJ2-5, with D possibly matching TRBD2 (7 bases). Germline V gives CDR1 ENHRY, CDR2 SYGVKD. The CDR3 is made up of 13 amino acids. V gave up 9 bases and J gave up 4 bases, with 15 bases separating them. The CDR3 DNA sequence: TGTGCCATGAGGGGGGGCCGTTTAGAGACCCAGTACTTC. Amino acids: CAMRGGRLETQYF.

This clonotype came up a few times. V usage is TRBV7-2 and J usage is TRBJ2-7; the match to TRBD2 covers 12 bases. The CDR3 loop spans 16 amino acids. J lost 4 bases, V lost 3 bases, and 7 bases had no gene match. The germline V gene encodes CDR1 SGHTA and CDR2 FQGNSA. CDR3 region: CASSFISTSGSYEQYF. CDR3 DNA: TGTGCCAGCAGCTTTATATCGACTAGCGGGAGTTACGAGCAGTACTTC.

J is TRBJ1-5 and V is TRBV24-1; perhaps TRBD1 as D (5 bases). Germline V gives CDR1 KGHDR, CDR2 SFDVKD. The CDR3 runs 14 residues. With 9 bases removed from V and 4 bases from J, the gap between germline ends came to 15 bases. CDR3 nucleotides: TGTGCCACCGGAGACGGGGCCGTTAATCAGCCCCAGCATTTT. The encoded protein is CATGDGAVNQPQHF.

A single count supports this clonotype. It may be a read error: a sequence one base away is much more abundant. The CDR3 protein is CANSQDHGASGSNEQFF. The CDR3 DNA sequence: TGCGCCAACAGCCAAGATCATGGGGCTAGCGGGAGTAATGAGCAGTTCTTC. V usage is TRBV4-1 and J usage is TRBJ2-1; the match to TRBD2 covers 10 bases. Germline CDR1 and CDR2: MGHRA and YSYEKL. This CDR3 has 17 residues.

V and J are TRBV4-1 and TRBJ2-7; 7 bases line up with TRBD2. Trimming removed 1 base from V and 4 bases from J; junction bases left unmatched: 4. CDR1 and CDR2 (germline): MGHRA, YSYEKL. This CDR3 has 14 amino acids. CDR3: CASSQVGAGYEQYF. As DNA, the CDR3 is TGCGCCAGCAGCCAAGTAGGAGCGGGGTACGAGCAGTACTTC.

CDR3 residues: CASRGQDSYEQYF. Here the CDR3 DNA reads TGTGCCAGCAGAGGACAGGACTCCTACGAGCAGTACTTC. The gene calls are TRBV28 and TRBJ2-4; TRBD1 agrees at 7 bases. The DNA matches TRBJ2-7 better at its end, which makes the J call doubtful. Germline lookup yields CDR1 MDHEN and CDR2 SYDVKM. The CDR3 contains 13 residues.

The chain has TRBV12-3 or TRBV12-4 and TRBJ2-1; TRBD2 agrees at 8 bases. This CDR3 is 16 amino acids long. Trimming cost V 1 base and J 3 bases; bases outside gene matches: 5. The CDR3 DNA reads as TGTGCCAGCAGTTTAGGGGGACTAGGGGACTACAATGAGCAGTTCTTC. It codes for CASSLGGLGDYNEQFF.

A remark on this clonotype: Mismatch with germline at one junction end may stem from a read error. The CDR3 here is CANSEMPGTAYDGYTF. Here the CDR3 DNA reads TGTGCCAACAGTGAAATGCCCGGGACCGCTTACGATGGCTACACCTTC. The chain couples TRBV6-1 to TRBJ1-2, with D maybe TRBD1 (5 bases). The CDR3 has 16 amino acids. Germline V gives CDR1 MNHNS, CDR2 SASEGT.

The chain joins TRBV2 to TRBJ2-5, with TRBD2 identical over 8 bases. The CDR3 is made up of 16 amino acids. Germline V gene sequence: CDR1 SNHLY, CDR2 FYNNEI. Germline trimming cut 7 bases from V and 11 bases from J; bases unmatched to any gene: 21. Here the CDR3 reads CASKASGGAGNNEQYF. DNA for the CDR3: TGTGCCAGCAAGGCCTCGGGGGGGGCCGGTAACAATGAGCAGTACTTC. Looking up the rest from reference TRBV2 and TRBJ2-5 gives the full variable domain: EPEVTQTPSHQVTQMGQEVILRCVPISNHLYFYWYRQILGQKVEFLVSFYNNEISEKSEIFDDQFSVERPDGSNFTLKIRSTKLEDSAMYFCASKASGGAGNNEQYFGPGTRLLVL.

This clonotype was seen a handful of times. The rearrangement links TRBV12-3 or TRBV12-4 to TRBJ2-3, with 9 bases that match TRBD1. The CDR3 sequence is 18 residues long. V was clipped by 2 bases and J by 2 bases; unmatched bases: 11. CDR3 DNA: TGTGCCAGCAGTTTATTTGGGACAGGGACTTCCTACACAGATACGCAGTATTTT. Translating it yields CASSLFGTGTSYTDTQYF.

V gene TRBV5-1 combines with J gene TRBJ1-2; a possible D gene is TRBD1 (5 bases). CDR3 size: 15 residues. Germline loops: CDR1 SGHRS, CDR2 YFSETQ. V lost 4 bases and J 3 bases, leaving 16 bases between the germline ends. DNA for the CDR3: TGCGCCAGCAGCCCAGGGACCGCGGGCCACTATGGCTACACCTTC. Encoded protein: CASSPGTAGHYGYTF. The variable domain in full, completed from reference TRBV5-1 and TRBJ1-2, reads KAGVTQTPRYLIKTRGQQVTLSCSPISGHRSVSWYQQTPGQGLQFLFEYFSETQRNKGNFPGRFSGRQFSNSRSEMNVSTLELGDSALYLCASSPGTAGHYGYTFGSGTRLTVV.

The chain carries TRBV2 and TRBJ2-1, with 9 bases aligning to TRBD2. Germline V lookup: CDR1 SNHLY, CDR2 FYNNEI. The V segment lost 7 bases and the J segment 5 bases; nucleotides outside the gene matches: 6. The length of the CDR3 is 14 residues. The chain's CDR3 is CASTGTSRDNEQFF. The DNA for the CDR3 is TGTGCCAGCACCGGGACTAGCCGCGACAATGAGCAGTTCTTC.

This chain joins TRBV9 and TRBJ1-2; D is undetermined. Germline values: CDR1 SGDLS, CDR2 YYNGEE. The CDR3 extends over 13 amino acids. With 0 bases removed from V and 0 bases from J, the gap between germline ends came to 3 bases. Here the CDR3 DNA reads TGTGCCAGCAGCGTAGAGTCTAACTATGGCTACACCTTC. It yields the protein CASSVESNYGYTF.

The chain uses TRBV6-5 and TRBJ1-1, with a weak D call TRBD1 (5 bases). The CDR3 is made up of 12 amino acids. The germline V gene encodes CDR1 MNHEY and CDR2 SVGAGI. The V and J ends lost 6 bases and 5 bases respectively, with 10 bases between them. As DNA, the CDR3 is TGTGCCAGCAGGGCAGGGAGGACTGAAGCTTTCTTT. It translates to CASRAGRTEAFF.

In nucleotides, the CDR3 is TGTGCCAGCAGCCGGCCTGGGGGGTCTCTCGATAAACTGTTTTTT. Amino acid sequence: CASSRPGGSLDKLFF. The rearrangement links TRBV4-2 to TRBJ1-4, with D possibly matching TRBD1 (5 bases). This CDR3 is built from 15 residues. The germline CDR1 and CDR2 sequences are LGHNA and YNFKEQ. Deletions cut 4 bases from V and 11 bases from J, with 20 bases between.

This clonotype was observed a single time. This chain connects TRBV20-1 to TRBJ1-2; 9 bases line up with TRBD1. In germline, CDR1 is DFQATT, CDR2 SNEGSKA (reference sequence). The CDR3 runs 14 residues. J lost 5 bases, V lost 3 bases, and 7 bases had no gene match. CDR3 nucleotide sequence: TGCAGTGCTAGGAAGGGACAGGGTGGGTATGGCTACACCTTC. It is translated as CSARKGQGGYGYTF.

On this clonotype itself: The junction shows a germline mismatch at one end, possibly a read error. The rearrangement uses TRBV10-3 and TRBJ2-5; 7 bases map to TRBD2. This CDR3 comprises 14 residues. Germline V gene data show CDR1 as ENHRY and CDR2 as SYGVKD. The CDR3 nucleotides are TGTGCCATCAGATCCGGACTAGACCAAGATACCCAGTACTTC. This translates into CAIRSGLDQDTQYF.

The chain combines TRBV5-1 with TRBJ1-1, with 8 bases aligning to TRBD1. Germline trimming cut 4 bases from V and 1 base from J; bases unmatched to any gene: 6. CDR3 size: 15 residues. The V gene's germline CDR1 is SGHRS and CDR2 YFSETQ. CDR3 protein: CASSGQGSGNTEAFF. The CDR3 nucleotides read TGCGCCAGCAGCGGACAGGGATCGGGGAACACTGAAGCTTTCTTT.

The chain is built from TRBV15 and TRBJ1-2; D remains unclear. The germline CDR1 and CDR2 sequences are LNHNV and YYDKDF (reference sequence). This CDR3 is built from 14 residues. V lost 1 base, J lost 3 bases, and 9 bases lay in between. For the CDR3, the DNA is TGTGCCACCAGCAGAGGAATTTCGGACTATGGCTACACCTTC. This gives the protein CATSRGISDYGYTF.

This chain uses TRBV11-2 with TRBJ2-1; D is uncertain. CDR1 is SGHAT and CDR2 is FQNNGV in the germline V gene. The CDR3 covers 16 residues. Trimming removed 3 bases at V and 5 bases at J, with 17 bases between. CDR3 protein: CASSFKRQVVDNEQFF. The DNA for the CDR3 is TGTGCCAGCAGCTTCAAACGGCAGGTCGTCGACAATGAGCAGTTCTTC.

This clonotype showed up just a few times. This chain links TRBV20-1 with TRBJ1-2; maybe TRBD1 (6 bases). This CDR3 region has 12 residues. CDR1 is DFQATT and CDR2 is SNEGSKA in the germline V gene (reference sequence). Trimming shortened V by 4 bases and J by 4 bases, and 10 bases separated the two germline ends. Here the CDR3 DNA reads TGCAGTGCTAACAGGGTTAGCTATGGCTACACCTTC. This gives the protein CSANRVSYGYTF.

The genes are TRBV9 and TRBJ2-1; unclear D gene. V lost 4 bases, J lost 3 bases, and 14 bases lay in between. This CDR3 has 15 amino acids. CDR1 is SGDLS and CDR2 is YYNGEE in the germline V gene. The CDR3 bases are TGTGCCAGCAGCCCTGGCTCGGGTGACTACAATGAGCAGTTCTTC. Protein product: CASSPGSGDYNEQFF. The full variable domain, rest sourced from reference TRBV9 and TRBJ2-1, is DSGVTQTPKHLITATGQRVTLRCSPRSGDLSVYWYQQSLDQGLQFLIQYYNGEERAKGNILERFSAQQFPDLHSELNLSSLELGDSALYFCASSPGSGDYNEQFFGPGTRLTVL.

J is TRBJ2-1 and V is TRBV5-1, with D unclear. V was clipped by 4 bases and J by 0 bases, with 17 bases between them. Germline V gene sequence: CDR1 SGHRS, CDR2 YFSETQ. CDR3 size: 17 residues. CDR3 sequence (DNA): TGCGCCAGCAGCGCGGATCTAGTGGCGAGCTCCTACAATGAGCAGTTCTTC. Protein sequence: CASSADLVASSYNEQFF.

The chain couples TRBV6-5 to TRBJ2-1, with 7 nucleotides matching TRBD2. J gave up 2 bases and V 8 bases, and 6 bases lay outside the gene matches. The CDR3 is made up of 14 amino acids. Germline V CDR1 and CDR2: MNHEY, SVGAGI. The CDR3 loop reads CASGASGPYNEQFF. Written as DNA, the CDR3 is TGTGCCAGCGGGGCTAGCGGCCCCTACAATGAGCAGTTCTTC.

V is TRBV20-1 and J is TRBJ2-1; 16 nucleotides line up with TRBD2. The CDR3 is made up of 19 amino acids. The V and J ends lost 0 bases and 5 bases, in that order; junction bases with no gene match: 10. The V gene's germline CDR1 is DFQATT and CDR2 SNEGSKA (reference sequence). The DNA for the CDR3 is TGCAGTGCTAGAGAAACATGGGGACTAGCGGGAGGGGAAAACAATGAGCAGTTCTTC. It encodes CSARETWGLAGGENNEQFF.